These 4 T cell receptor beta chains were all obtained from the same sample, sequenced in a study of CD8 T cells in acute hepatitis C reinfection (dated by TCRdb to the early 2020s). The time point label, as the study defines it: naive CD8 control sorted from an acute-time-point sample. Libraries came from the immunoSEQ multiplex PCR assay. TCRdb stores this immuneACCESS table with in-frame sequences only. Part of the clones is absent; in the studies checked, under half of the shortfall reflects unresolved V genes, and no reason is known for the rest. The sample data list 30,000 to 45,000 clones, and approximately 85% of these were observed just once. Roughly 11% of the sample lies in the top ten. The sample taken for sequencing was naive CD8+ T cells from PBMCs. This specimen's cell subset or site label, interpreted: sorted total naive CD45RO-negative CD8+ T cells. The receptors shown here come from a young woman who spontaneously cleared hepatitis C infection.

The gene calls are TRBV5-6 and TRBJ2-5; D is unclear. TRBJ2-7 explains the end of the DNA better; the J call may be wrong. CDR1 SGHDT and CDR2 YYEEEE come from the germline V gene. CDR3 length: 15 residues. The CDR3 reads CASSLDGFSSYEQYF. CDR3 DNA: TGTGCCAGCAGCTTGGATGGCTTCAGCTCCTACGAGCAGTACTTC.

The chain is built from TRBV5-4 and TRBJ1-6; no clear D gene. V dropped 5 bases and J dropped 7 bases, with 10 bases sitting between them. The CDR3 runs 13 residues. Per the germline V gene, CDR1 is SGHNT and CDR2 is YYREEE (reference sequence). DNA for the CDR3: TGTGCCAGCAGGCCTCTTGGGAATTCACCCCTCCACTTT. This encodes CASRPLGNSPLHF.

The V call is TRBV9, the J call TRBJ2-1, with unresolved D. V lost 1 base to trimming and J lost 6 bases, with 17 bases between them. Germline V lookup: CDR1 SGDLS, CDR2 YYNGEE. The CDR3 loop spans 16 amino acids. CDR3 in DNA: TGTGCCAGCAGCGTACGACCCGCCGACGTGTCCAATGAGCAGTTCTTC. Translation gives CASSVRPADVSNEQFF.

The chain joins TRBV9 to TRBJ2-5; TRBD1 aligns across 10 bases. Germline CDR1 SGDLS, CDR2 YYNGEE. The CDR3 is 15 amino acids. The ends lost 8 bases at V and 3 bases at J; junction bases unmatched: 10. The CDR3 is CARCSGTGDKETQYF. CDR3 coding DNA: TGTGCCAGGTGTTCCGGGACAGGGGACAAAGAGACCCAGTACTTC. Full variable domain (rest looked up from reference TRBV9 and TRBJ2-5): DSGVTQTPKHLITATGQRVTLRCSPRSGDLSVYWYQQSLDQGLQFLIQYYNGEERAKGNILERFSAQQFPDLHSELNLSSLELGDSALYFCARCSGTGDKETQYFGPGTRLLVL.